Listed below are T cell receptor beta chains from one sample, sequenced in a study of T cells after yellow fever vaccination. TCRdb called the 5' RACE reads again in MiXCR, with one record for every CDR3 protein. This sample has under 15,000 distinct CDR3 sequences; 5.5% to 6% occur once, and the top ten carry roughly 0.87%. This specimen was PBMCs, either bulk or a sorted T-cell subset (CD4+, CD8+, memory, or dextramer-sorted; not recorded which), taken on the day of the yellow fever booster vaccination. The receptors derive from a man in his thirties or forties who received the YFV17D yellow fever vaccine. CDR3s include the opening cysteine and the closing phenylalanine or tryptophan. The D gene is left open where the match is weak. A clone size is listed for some rows: how often the clone was seen (once, few, many), or a class if it is expanded.

D gene: .; V gene: TRBV9; J gene: TRBJ1-4; clone size: many; CDR3 DNA: TGTGCCAGCAGCGCCAATAAGGGGGGGACGCAGAATGAAAAACTGTTTTTT; CDR3 protein: CASSANKGGTQNEKLFF
D gene: TRBD1; V gene: TRBV20-1; J gene: TRBJ1-6; clone size: .; CDR3 DNA: TGCTGTGCTAGGAGCGGGCTTGACAGGGACCAACTTAATTCACCCCTCCACTTT; CDR3 protein: CCARSGLDRDQLNSPLHF
D gene: .; V gene: TRBV7-2; J gene: TRBJ2-5; clone size: .; CDR3 DNA: TGTGCCAGCAGACAGGGTACGGAGACCCAGTACTTC; CDR3 protein: CASRQGTETQYF
D gene: .; V gene: TRBV5-1; J gene: TRBJ2-5; clone size: medium-sized; CDR3 DNA: TGCGCCAGCAGCTTGGCCGGGTCAGAACAAGAGACCCAGTACTTC; CDR3 protein: CASSLAGSEQETQYF
D gene: TRBD2; V gene: TRBV7-2; J gene: TRBJ2-3; clone size: few; CDR3 DNA: TGTGCCAGCAGCTTAGTTAGCGGGACAGATACGCAGTATTTT; CDR3 protein: CASSLVSGTDTQYF
D gene: TRBD1; V gene: TRBV29-1; J gene: TRBJ2-3; clone size: many; CDR3 DNA: TGCAGCGTTGGGGGACAGAAGACAGATACGCAGTATTTT; CDR3 protein: CSVGGQKTDTQYF
D gene: TRBD2; V gene: TRBV20-1; J gene: TRBJ2-1; clone size: medium-sized; CDR3 DNA: TGCAGTGCTAGAGACCCACTAGCGGGAGAGAGAAATGAGCAGTTCTTC; CDR3 protein: CSARDPLAGERNEQFF
D gene: .; V gene: TRBV7-8; J gene: TRBJ2-2; clone size: many; CDR3 DNA: TGTGCCAGCAGCTGGGGCGGCCCCGGGACCACCGGGGAGCTGTTTTTT; CDR3 protein: CASSWGGPGTTGELFF
D gene: .; V gene: TRBV5-1; J gene: TRBJ2-3; clone size: medium-sized; CDR3 DNA: TGCGCCAGCAGCTTGTCTGGCGGGGCTCTCACAGATACGCAGTATTTT; CDR3 protein: CASSLSGGALTDTQYF
D gene: .; V gene: TRBV12-3/TRBV12-4; J gene: TRBJ1-3; clone size: medium-sized; CDR3 DNA: TGTGCCAGCAGTTCTACAGGGTCGAGGGACACCATATATTTT; CDR3 protein: CASSSTGSRDTIYF
D gene: .; V gene: TRBV4-2; J gene: TRBJ1-3; clone size: medium-sized; CDR3 DNA: TGTGCCAGCAGCCAAGAGACAGGCTCTGGAAACACCATATATTTT; CDR3 protein: CASSQETGSGNTIYF
D gene: .; V gene: TRBV4-3; J gene: TRBJ2-2; clone size: medium-sized; CDR3 DNA: TGCGCCAGCAGCCAATACGGGGCGGGAACCAACACCGGGGAGCTGTTTTTT; CDR3 protein: CASSQYGAGTNTGELFF
D gene: .; V gene: TRBV20-1; J gene: TRBJ1-2; clone size: many; CDR3 DNA: TGCAGTGCACCCTGGGCGGGGTATGGCTACACCTTC; CDR3 protein: CSAPWAGYGYTF
D gene: .; V gene: TRBV20-1; J gene: TRBJ2-1; clone size: many; CDR3 DNA: TGCAGTGCTACCCTCGGTGCCTACAATGAGCAGTTCTTC; CDR3 protein: CSATLGAYNEQFF
D gene: TRBD1; V gene: TRBV7-2; J gene: TRBJ2-2; clone size: .; CDR3 DNA: TGTGCCAGCAGCTTGCTGGGACAGGGAGGCGGGGAGCTGTTTTTT; CDR3 protein: CASSLLGQGGGELFF
D gene: .; V gene: TRBV10-3; J gene: TRBJ2-1; clone size: medium-sized; CDR3 DNA: TGTGCCATCAGTGAAGGGGTGACCGAGCAGTTCTTC; CDR3 protein: CAISEGVTEQFF
D gene: .; V gene: TRBV5-1; J gene: TRBJ2-4; clone size: many; CDR3 DNA: TGCGCCAGCAGCTTGGAGGCGGGTGGCATTCAGTACTTC; CDR3 protein: CASSLEAGGIQYF
D gene: TRBD2; V gene: TRBV5-1; J gene: TRBJ2-1; clone size: many; CDR3 DNA: TGCGCCACAGCCGGGACTAGCTGGTGGGGGTACAATGAGCAGTTCTTC; CDR3 protein: CATAGTSWWGYNEQFF
D gene: .; V gene: TRBV11-1; J gene: TRBJ2-1; clone size: many; CDR3 DNA: TGTGCCAGCAGCTTAGAAGCTAGGAACAATGAGCAGTTCTTC; CDR3 protein: CASSLEARNNEQFF